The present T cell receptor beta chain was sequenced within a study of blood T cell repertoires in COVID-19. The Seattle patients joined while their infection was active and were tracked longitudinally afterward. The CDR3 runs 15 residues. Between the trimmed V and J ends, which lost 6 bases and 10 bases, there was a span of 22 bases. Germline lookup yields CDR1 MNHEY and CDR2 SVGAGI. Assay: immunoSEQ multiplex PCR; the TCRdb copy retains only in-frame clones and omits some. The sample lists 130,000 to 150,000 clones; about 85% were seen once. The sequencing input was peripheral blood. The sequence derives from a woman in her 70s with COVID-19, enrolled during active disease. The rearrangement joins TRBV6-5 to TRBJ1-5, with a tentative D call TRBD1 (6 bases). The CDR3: CASRSRGQRDSPQHF. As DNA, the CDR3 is TGTGCCAGCAGGTCCCGCGGACAGCGTGATAGTCCCCAGCATTTT.